The table lists the clone carrying this T cell receptor beta chain with many counts. Its specificity is not known. The sample is drawn from a study of blood T cells in healthy people across ages. Study-wide findings and caveats: Whereas aged donors had fewer naive CD4+ cells, long-lived donors had more of them and higher diversity.

CDR3 size: 14 residues. The V gene's germline CDR1 is MNHEY and CDR2 SVGAGI. V lost 3 bases, J lost 7 bases, and 7 bases stayed unmatched. A sample-barcoded 5' primer and a J-beta primer mix were used in a second PCR of roughly 7 to 11 cycles. MiXCR, applied by TCRdb to the 5' RACE reads, yields one record per CDR3 protein. Of around 870,000 distinct CDR3 sequences in the sample, 25% to 30% were seen once. Material: blood. The TCR was taken from an elderly woman in good health. This rearrangement joins TRBV6-5 to TRBJ2-3, with 7 bases that match TRBD1. CDR3 DNA: TGTGCCAGCAGTTATAGAGACAGGGAACATACGCAGTATTTT. Protein sequence: CASSYRDREHTQYF.